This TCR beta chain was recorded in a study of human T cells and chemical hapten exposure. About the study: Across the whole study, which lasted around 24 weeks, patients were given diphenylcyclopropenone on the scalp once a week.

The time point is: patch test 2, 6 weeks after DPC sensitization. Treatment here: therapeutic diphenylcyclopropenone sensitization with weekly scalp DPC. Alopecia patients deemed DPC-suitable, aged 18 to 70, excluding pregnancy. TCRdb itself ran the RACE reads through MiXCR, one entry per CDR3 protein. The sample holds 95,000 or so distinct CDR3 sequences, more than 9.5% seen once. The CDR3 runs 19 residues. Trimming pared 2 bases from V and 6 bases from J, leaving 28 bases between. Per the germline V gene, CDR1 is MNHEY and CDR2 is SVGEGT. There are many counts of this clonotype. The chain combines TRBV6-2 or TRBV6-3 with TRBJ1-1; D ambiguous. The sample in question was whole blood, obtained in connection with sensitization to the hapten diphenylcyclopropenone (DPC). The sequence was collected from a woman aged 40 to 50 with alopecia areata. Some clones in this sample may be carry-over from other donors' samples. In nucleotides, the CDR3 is TGTGCCAGCAGTTACCCTACGTGGGCAGTCTCGTCGAGCGGCGCTGAAGCTTTCTTT. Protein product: CASSYPTWAVSSSGAEAFF.